Listed below are T cell receptor beta chains from one sample, sequenced in a study of blood T cell repertoires in COVID-19. Some clones are missing from TCRdb's copy, which holds only in-frame ones; the method was immunoSEQ multiplex PCR. The sample carries 150,000 to 200,000 clones, approximately 86% recorded once. Input material: peripheral blood. Source of these receptors: a man aged 18-30 years with acute or convalescent COVID-19. The CDR3 runs from the conserved cysteine through the conserved F or W. A D gene is named only where the DNA matches it firmly. Not every row has a clone size; where given, it reads once, few, many or a size class.

D gene,V gene,clone size,J gene,CDR3 protein,CDR3 DNA
.,TRBV24-1,.,TRBJ1-5,CATQGIGNQPQHF,TGTGCCACGCAGGGGATCGGCAATCAGCCCCAGCATTTT
TRBD2,TRBV6-1,.,TRBJ2-1,CASSEHGLGTDEQFF,TGTGCCAGCAGTGAACACGGACTAGGTACCGATGAGCAGTTCTTC
.,TRBV10-3,.,TRBJ2-4,CAISESLTVAENIQYF,TGTGCCATCAGTGAGTCGCTTACGGTAGCAGAAAACATTCAGTACTTC
.,TRBV29-1,.,TRBJ1-3,CSVGLERGGNTIYF,TGCAGCGTTGGTCTGGAGAGGGGGGGAAACACCATATATTTT
TRBD2,TRBV5-1,.,TRBJ2-1,CASRKAGPYNEQFF,TGCGCCAGTAGGAAAGCGGGGCCCTACAATGAGCAGTTCTTC
.,TRBV7-8,.,TRBJ1-1,CASSLSWTDEDMNTEAFF,TGTGCCAGCAGCCTTAGCTGGACAGACGAAGATATGAACACTGAAGCTTTCTTT
TRBD1,TRBV12-5,once,TRBJ1-5,CASAPGRDRGLPQPQHF,TGTGCTAGTGCCCCTGGGCGGGACAGGGGGCTGCCCCAGCCCCAGCATTTT
.,TRBV4-1,.,TRBJ2-7,CASSPELRVYEQYF,TGCGCCAGCAGCCCCGAGTTGAGGGTCTACGAGCAGTACTTC
TRBD1,TRBV9,once,TRBJ1-2,CASSVEAVGTGYGYTF,TGTGCCAGCAGCGTAGAGGCGGTGGGGACAGGGTATGGCTACACCTTC
.,TRBV19,.,TRBJ2-1,CASSIPQYNEQFF,TGTGCCAGTAGTATCCCACAGTACAATGAGCAGTTCTTC
TRBD2,TRBV11-2,.,TRBJ2-1,CASSIGGAQNEQFF,TGTGCCAGCAGCATCGGGGGGGCCCAGAATGAGCAGTTCTTC
TRBD1,TRBV27,.,TRBJ1-2,CATGQGAGYGYTF,TGTGCCACTGGACAGGGGGCGGGCTATGGCTACACCTTC
.,TRBV2,many,TRBJ2-1,CASSVQSRPPVTSTREQFF,TGTGCCAGCAGTGTCCAGTCCCGACCCCCTGTTACCTCTACCAGGGAGCAGTTCTTC
.,TRBV30,few,TRBJ2-1,CAWRQPPRNEQFF,TGTGCCTGGAGACAACCCCCTAGAAATGAGCAGTTCTTC
.,TRBV28,.,TRBJ1-2,CASTAGSYGYTF,TGTGCCAGCACCGCGGGCTCTTATGGCTACACCTTC
TRBD1,TRBV6-5,.,TRBJ2-7,CASQTGDSYEQYF,TGTGCCAGCCAGACAGGGGACTCCTACGAGCAGTACTTC
.,TRBV28,.,TRBJ1-2,CASSLAGRAWGGYTF,TGTGCCAGCAGCCTCGCGGGACGGGCCTGGGGAGGCTACACCTTC
.,TRBV6-5,.,TRBJ1-1,CASSYEVNTEAFF,TGTGCCAGCAGTTACGAGGTTAACACTGAAGCTTTCTTT
TRBD1,TRBV6-5,once,TRBJ1-6,CASSYTDRDNSPLHF,TGTGCCAGCAGTTACACCGACAGGGATAATTCACCCCTCCACTTT
.,TRBV7-9,.,TRBJ2-2,CASSFGRDNGELFF,TGTGCCAGCAGCTTCGGCCGGGACAACGGGGAGCTGTTTTTT
TRBD1,TRBV5-1,.,TRBJ1-1,CAGRQGANTEAFF,TGCGCCGGACGACAGGGGGCGAACACTGAAGCTTTCTTT
.,TRBV5-1,once,TRBJ2-1,CASSLVLNDNEQFF,TGCGCCAGCAGCTTGGTTCTAAATGACAATGAGCAGTTCTTC
.,TRBV10-3,.,TRBJ1-4,CAISEGTSYEKLFF,TGTGCCATCAGTGAGGGGACTTCATATGAAAAACTGTTTTTT
.,TRBV5-4,few,TRBJ1-1,CASSYGRQAPRTEAFF,TGTGCCAGCAGCTATGGAAGACAGGCCCCGAGGACTGAAGCTTTCTTT
.,TRBV19,few,TRBJ1-5,CASTLDSPSNQPQHF,TGTGCCAGTACCCTGGACAGCCCTAGCAATCAGCCCCAGCATTTT
TRBD1,TRBV30,.,TRBJ1-5,CAWSAQTGEAQPQHF,TGTGCCTGGAGTGCCCAGACAGGGGAGGCTCAGCCCCAGCATTTT
TRBD2,TRBV4-1,.,TRBJ2-3,CASSQGESGGSTDTQYF,TGCGCCAGCAGCCAAGGGGAATCGGGGGGGAGCACAGATACGCAGTATTTT
TRBD2,TRBV25-1,.,TRBJ2-7,CASSPPGLAVSYEQYF,TGTGCCAGCAGTCCCCCGGGACTAGCGGTCTCCTACGAGCAGTACTTC
TRBD2,TRBV11-2,.,TRBJ2-1,CASSPGGPAGVYNEQFF,TGTGCCAGCAGCCCTGGGGGCCCAGCGGGGGTCTACAATGAGCAGTTCTTC
.,TRBV12-5,.,TRBJ2-7,CASGPYRSPYEQYF,TGTGCTAGTGGACCCTACAGGTCCCCCTACGAGCAGTACTTC
TRBD1,TRBV5-1,.,TRBJ1-2,CASSLLRQGIYEDGYTF,TGCGCCAGCAGCTTGTTACGACAGGGAATCTACGAAGATGGCTACACCTTC
TRBD1,TRBV30,.,TRBJ1-2,CAWWTGYGYTF,TGTGCCTGGTGGACAGGGTATGGCTACACCTTC
.,TRBV2,once,TRBJ1-2,CASILPVGGYTF,TGTGCCAGCATACTCCCGGTGGGCGGCTACACCTTC
.,TRBV28,.,TRBJ2-3,CASTLGGADTQYF,TGTGCCAGCACTCTAGGAGGGGCAGATACGCAGTATTTT
TRBD1,TRBV4-1,.,TRBJ1-4,CASSPTEQGAGEKLFF,TGCGCCAGCAGCCCCACCGAACAGGGGGCGGGAGAAAAACTGTTTTTT
TRBD1,TRBV7-9,.,TRBJ2-5,CASRLGQGARETQYF,TGTGCCAGCAGGCTGGGACAGGGGGCCCGAGAGACCCAGTACTTC